These T cell receptor beta chains were read from a single sample in a study of T cell repertoires in cytomegalovirus infection. TCRdb re-analysed the reads in MiXCR, keeping a single row per CDR3 protein. The sample carries under 450,000 distinct CDR3 sequences, approximately 30% recorded once. These receptors are not linked to any known antigen. The sequencing here drew on cultured PBMCs, taken from culture after CMV antigen stimulation. The receptors derive from a human donor in good health (CMV status not recorded). Some clones in this sample may be carry-over from other donors' samples. CDR3s include the opening cysteine and the closing phenylalanine or tryptophan. The D gene is left open where the match is weak. Expanded clones get a size class; other rows say once, few or many, or leave the size out.

d_gene	j_gene	v_gene	abundance	CDR3nt	CDR3aa
TRBD1	TRBJ1-5	TRBV4-2	-	TGTGCCAGCAGCCAGGTTCAGGGGGCCGTTCAGCCCCAGCATTTT	CASSQVQGAVQPQHF
-	TRBJ2-3	TRBV11-2	-	TGTGCCAGCAGCCCCTGGAGCGGTAGCACAGATACGCAGTATTTT	CASSPWSGSTDTQYF
TRBD2	TRBJ2-7	TRBV28	-	TGTGCCAGCAGTTTGGGGAGCGGGAGCGAAGACGAGCAGTACTTC	CASSLGSGSEDEQYF
-	TRBJ1-1	TRBV7-2	few	TGTGCCAGCAGCTTAATAGGGTGGAACACTGAAGCTTTCTTT	CASSLIGWNTEAFF
-	TRBJ1-5	TRBV11-2	few	TGTGCCAGCAGCCATGGGGAAGAGGGGGCCCAGCATTTT	CASSHGEEGAQHF
TRBD1	TRBJ1-1	TRBV18	few	TGTGCCAGCTCACCTCTACAGGGGGCTAGGGACACTGAAGCTTTCTTT	CASSPLQGARDTEAFF
-	TRBJ2-1	TRBV10-3	-	TGTGCCATCAGTGAGTCCCGGACTGGGGCCAACAATGAGCAGTTCTTC	CAISESRTGANNEQFF
-	TRBJ1-2	TRBV11-2	many	TGTGCCAGCCGACCATATTTGACAGATTTAAACTATGGCTACACCTTC	CASRPYLTDLNYGYTF
-	TRBJ1-3	TRBV7-2	-	TGTGCCAGCAGCCCGGGCCGAGTGGGAGGAAACACCATATATTTT	CASSPGRVGGNTIYF
TRBD2	TRBJ2-7	TRBV4-3	few	TGCGCCAGCAGCCAATCTAGCGGGAGTGGATACGAGCAGTACTTC	CASSQSSGSGYEQYF
-	TRBJ1-3	TRBV6-2/TRBV6-3	-	TGTGCCAGCAACTCTGGAAACACCATATATTTT	CASNSGNTIYF
-	TRBJ2-5	TRBV7-2	-	TGTGCCAGCAGCTTAGAGGTCGCCAGGGTCAAAGAGACCCAGTACTTC	CASSLEVARVKETQYF
-	TRBJ2-3	TRBV7-9	-	TGTGCCAGCCCACAGGGTGCGGATACGCAGTATTTT	CASPQGADTQYF
TRBD1	TRBJ2-7	TRBV6-2/TRBV6-3	few	TGTGCCAGCAGAGAGGTCGGGACAGGGGTCTCCTACGAGCAGTACTTC	CASREVGTGVSYEQYF
TRBD1	TRBJ2-3	TRBV7-6	-	TGTGCCAGCAGCCCACGACAGGGCTTGGCAGATACGCAGTATTTT	CASSPRQGLADTQYF
-	TRBJ1-1	TRBV4-1	-	TGCGCCAGCAGCTCCCGGGGGACCACTGAAGCTTTCTTT	CASSSRGTTEAFF
-	TRBJ2-1	TRBV6-2/TRBV6-3	-	TGTGCCAGCAGAACTATTAGCGAGCTGGGCAATGAGCAGTTCTTC	CASRTISELGNEQFF
-	TRBJ2-3	TRBV10-3	few	TGTGCCATCAGTGGGAAGGGAATGGATACGCAGTATTTT	CAISGKGMDTQYF
TRBD2	TRBJ2-1	TRBV7-9	few	TGTGCCAGCAGCTCGCCGAGCGGGAGGGCCGAGGGTAATGAGCAGTTCTTC	CASSSPSGRAEGNEQFF
-	TRBJ2-2	TRBV7-9	-	TGTGCCAGCAGCTTCACAGGGAATGAGGAGCTGTTTTTT	CASSFTGNEELFF
TRBD2	TRBJ2-5	TRBV7-7	-	TGTGCCAGCAGCTTAGTTCTGGGAGGGGAAGAGACCCAGTACTTC	CASSLVLGGEETQYF
-	TRBJ2-1	TRBV6-6	few	TGTGCCAGCACCATGGCAGGGGGGTTAGACAATGAGCAGTTCTTC	CASTMAGGLDNEQFF
TRBD2	TRBJ2-1	TRBV9	-	TGTGCCAGCAGCGCCGGACTAGCGGGAGTAGATGAGCAGTTCTTC	CASSAGLAGVDEQFF
-	TRBJ2-1	TRBV24-1	-	TGTGCCACCAGTGATCCGATCAACAATGAGCAGTTCTTC	CATSDPINNEQFF
-	TRBJ1-5	TRBV12-3/TRBV12-4	-	TGTGCCAGCAGTTATGGCCGGGGAGGGAGCAATCAGCCCCAGCATTTT	CASSYGRGGSNQPQHF
-	TRBJ2-1	TRBV2	few	TGTGCCAGCAGCAGGGCGAAGAGCTCCTACAATGAGCAGTTCTTC	CASSRAKSSYNEQFF
TRBD2	TRBJ2-1	TRBV7-2	many	TGTGCCAGCAGCGCAAGGACTAGCGGGAGATTCAATGAGCAGTTCTTC	CASSARTSGRFNEQFF
-	TRBJ2-5	TRBV6-1	many	TGTGCCAGCAGTCCGATAAGGCAAGAGACCCAGTACTTC	CASSPIRQETQYF
-	TRBJ2-1	TRBV6-2/TRBV6-3	-	TGTGCCAGCAGTAGAGAAGGGGTTATTTCCTACAATGAGCAGTTCTTC	CASSREGVISYNEQFF
-	TRBJ2-2	TRBV24-1	few	TGTGCCACCAGTGATCACAGCCCCACCGGGGAGCTGTTTTTT	CATSDHSPTGELFF
TRBD1	TRBJ1-5	TRBV6-2/TRBV6-3	few	TGTGCCAGCAGGGACAGGGGATTTCAGCCCCAGCATTTT	CASRDRGFQPQHF
-	TRBJ2-2	TRBV27	few	TGTGCCAGCAGTTTTCACAGGCCCACACGGAACACCGGGGAGCTGTTTTTT	CASSFHRPTRNTGELFF
TRBD1	TRBJ1-1	TRBV7-6	-	TGTGCCAGCAGCTTAGGTCGGACAGGGGACACTGAAGCTTTCTTT	CASSLGRTGDTEAFF
-	TRBJ1-4	TRBV12-3/TRBV12-4	-	TGTGCCAGCAGCAAGAGGGCCATTAATGAAAAACTGTTTTTT	CASSKRAINEKLFF
-	TRBJ2-7	TRBV27	-	TGTGCCAGCAGTTCAGGTATAACCTTCGAGCAGTACTTC	CASSSGITFEQYF
-	TRBJ2-7	TRBV7-8	-	TGTGCCAGCAGCTTAGCTATTGGGGGCGAGCAGTACTTC	CASSLAIGGEQYF
-	TRBJ2-4	TRBV7-6	few	TGTGCCAGCAGCCGTAGGGTCGGGGGCCTCGGGGACATTCAGTACTTC	CASSRRVGGLGDIQYF
-	TRBJ2-5	TRBV19	-	TGTGCCAGTAGTTCCTACCTCCAAGAGACCCAGTACTTC	CASSSYLQETQYF
-	TRBJ2-1	TRBV28	-	TGTGCCAGCAGAGGGGGCAATGAGCAGTTCTTC	CASRGGNEQFF